This T cell receptor beta chain was captured in a study of shared clonotypes between healthy human individuals. Study-wide results and caveats: Naive subsets tended to show greater estimated richness than memory subsets.

Comments on this clone: Its target is unknown. In the same sample, other DNA sequences code for this CDR3.

At deep level, the assay was performed. Genomic DNA from each subset was divided evenly over several immunoSEQ plates. Sequencing was performed with immunoSEQ multiplex PCR; in TCRdb, only in-frame clones are kept and a portion is missing. This sample has 1.4 million or so clones, with around 98.5% found just once. In the CD4+ fraction, cells were divided into CD45RA+ naive and CD45RA-negative memory subsets. V lost 3 bases to trimming and J lost 3 bases, with 8 bases between them. Germline CDR1 is SGHNT and CDR2 is YENEEA. This CDR3 has 13 residues. The genes are TRBV11-3 and TRBJ1-1; D is undetermined. This TCR came from a man aged 25 to 45 in good health. The sequencing sample was made of naive CD4+ T cells sorted from blood. Subset defined: CD45RA+ positively selected. The CDR3 loop reads CASSLESDTEAFF. CDR3 nucleotides: TGTGCCAGCAGCTTGGAGTCTGACACTGAAGCTTTCTTT. Complete variable domain (other parts from reference TRBV11-3 and TRBJ1-1): EAGVVQSPRYKIIEKKQPVAFWCNPISGHNTLYWYLQNLGQGPELLIRYENEEAVDDSQLPKDRFSAERLKGVDSTLKIQPAELGDSAVYLCASSLESDTEAFFGQGTRLTVV.